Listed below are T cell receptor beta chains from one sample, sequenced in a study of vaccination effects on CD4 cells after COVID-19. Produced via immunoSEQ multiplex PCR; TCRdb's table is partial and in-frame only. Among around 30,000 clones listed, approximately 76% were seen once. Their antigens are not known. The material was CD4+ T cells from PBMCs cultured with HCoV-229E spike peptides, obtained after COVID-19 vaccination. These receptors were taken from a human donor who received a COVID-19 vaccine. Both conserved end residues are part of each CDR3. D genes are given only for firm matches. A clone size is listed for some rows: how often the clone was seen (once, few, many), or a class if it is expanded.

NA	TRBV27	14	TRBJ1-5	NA	CASSLGLSNQPQHF	TGTGCCAGCAGTTTAGGCCTTAGCAATCAGCCCCAGCATTTT
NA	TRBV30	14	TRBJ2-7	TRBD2	CAWSQLAGVYEQYF	TGTGCCTGGAGTCAACTAGCGGGGGTCTACGAGCAGTACTTC
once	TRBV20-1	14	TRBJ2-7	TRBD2	CSASRLAGLYEQYF	TGCAGTGCTAGTAGACTAGCGGGACTCTACGAGCAGTACTTC
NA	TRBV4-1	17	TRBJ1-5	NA	CASSQVFGARGNQPQHF	TGCGCCAGCAGCCAAGTTTTCGGGGCAAGAGGCAATCAGCCCCAGCATTTT
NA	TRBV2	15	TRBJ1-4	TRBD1	CASSEPTGSNEKLFF	TGTGCCAGCAGTGAACCGACAGGGTCTAATGAAAAACTGTTTTTT
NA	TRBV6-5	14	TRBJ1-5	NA	CASTSSGNNQPQHF	TGTGCCAGCACTTCGTCAGGTAACAATCAGCCCCAGCATTTT
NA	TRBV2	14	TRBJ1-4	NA	CASRTGSGDEKLFF	TGTGCCAGCAGAACAGGTAGCGGAGATGAAAAACTGTTTTTT
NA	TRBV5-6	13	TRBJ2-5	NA	CASSLGDGETQYF	TGTGCCAGCAGCTTGGGGGACGGGGAGACCCAGTACTTC
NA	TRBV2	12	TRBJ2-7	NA	CASRQGVYEQYF	TGTGCCAGCAGACAGGGTGTTTACGAGCAGTACTTC
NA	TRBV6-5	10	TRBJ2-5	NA	CASYRETQYF	TGTGCCAGCTATCGAGAGACCCAGTACTTC
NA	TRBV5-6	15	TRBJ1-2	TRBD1	CASSAQGKGAYGYTF	TGTGCCAGCAGCGCACAGGGGAAGGGAGCCTATGGCTACACCTTC
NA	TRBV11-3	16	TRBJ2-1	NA	CASSLEQGGVDNEQFF	TGTGCCAGCAGCTTAGAACAGGGAGGAGTAGACAATGAGCAGTTCTTC
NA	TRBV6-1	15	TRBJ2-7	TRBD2	CASSEMGGVPYEQYF	TGTGCCAGCAGTGAAATGGGAGGGGTTCCGTACGAGCAGTACTTC
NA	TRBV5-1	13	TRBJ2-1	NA	CASTTISSNEQFF	TGCGCCAGCACGACCATCTCGTCCAATGAGCAGTTCTTC
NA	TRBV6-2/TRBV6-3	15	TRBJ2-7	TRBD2	CASSGAGSYSYEQYF	TGTGCCAGCAGCGGAGCGGGGAGCTACTCCTACGAGCAGTACTTC
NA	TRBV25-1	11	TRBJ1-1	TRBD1	CASRTGTEAFF	TGTGCCAGCCGGACAGGGACTGAAGCTTTCTTT
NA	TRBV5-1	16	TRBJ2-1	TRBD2	CASSLAMAGGPNEQFF	TGCGCCAGCAGCTTGGCGATGGCGGGAGGGCCCAATGAGCAGTTCTTC
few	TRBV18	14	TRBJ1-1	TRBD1	CASSAGQLNTEAFF	TGTGCCAGCTCGGCGGGACAGCTGAACACTGAAGCTTTCTTT
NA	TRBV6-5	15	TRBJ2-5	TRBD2	CASRRLTSGWETQYF	TGTGCCAGCAGACGCCTGACTAGCGGGTGGGAGACCCAGTACTTC
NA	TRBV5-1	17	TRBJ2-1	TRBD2	CASSPPGLAGAYNEQFF	TGCGCCAGCAGCCCACCGGGACTAGCGGGAGCTTACAATGAGCAGTTCTTC
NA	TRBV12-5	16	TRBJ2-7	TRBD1	CASGSGTGGVLEEQYF	TGTGCTAGTGGTTCCGGGACAGGGGGGGTTTTGGAGGAGCAGTACTTC
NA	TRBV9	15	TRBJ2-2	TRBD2	CASSVTSGMGGELFF	TGTGCCAGCAGCGTGACTAGCGGGATGGGCGGGGAGCTGTTTTTT
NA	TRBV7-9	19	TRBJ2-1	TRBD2	CASSVGLEQERKQDNEQFF	TGTGCCAGCAGCGTGGGACTAGAGCAGGAAAGAAAACAAGACAATGAGCAGTTCTTC
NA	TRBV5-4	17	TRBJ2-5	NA	CASSLGTPGTHQETQYF	TGTGCCAGCAGCTTGGGGACCCCCGGGACACACCAAGAGACCCAGTACTTC